This entry features one T cell receptor beta chain sequence. The antigen is not known. Here immunoSEQ multiplex PCR was the method, and the copy in TCRdb shows in-frame clones only, minus some. The table records about 1,900,000 clones, 85% to 95% of them present only once. These data are taken from a study of shared clonotypes between healthy human individuals. Study-wide results and limits: Rarefaction analysis demonstrated incomplete sorted-subset sequencing notwithstanding large depth. Generally, naive subsets came out with larger estimated richness than memory subsets.

The CDR3 runs 19 residues. Trimming removed 0 bases from V and 3 bases from J; junction bases left unmatched: 15. The germline V gene encodes CDR1 ENHRY and CDR2 SYGVKD. Naive CD8 cells, CD45RO-negative and positively selected for CCR7, excluded terminally differentiated effector memory CD45RA+ cells. Sequencing was performed on naive CD8+ T cells sorted from blood. This chain joins TRBV10-3 and TRBJ1-2, with 8 nucleotides matching TRBD1. The sequence was collected from a man aged 18 to 30 in good health. CDR3 bases: TGTGCCATCAGTGAGTCGACCTGGACAGGGACCCAGGACTACTATGGCTACACCTTC. Its protein is CAISESTWTGTQDYYGYTF.